This T cell receptor (beta chain) was recorded in a study of cytomegalovirus exposure and HLA in healthy donors. The PCR used 60 Vbeta and 13 Jbeta primers. The data were produced by immunoSEQ multiplex PCR, yet TCRdb's version contains in-frame clones alone and is incomplete. This sample carries roughly 110,000 clones, approximately 79% of them seen once, and the ten largest clones take roughly 2.1%. Details on this clone: Compared with germline, one end of the junction differs, possibly owing to a read error.

Sequenced sample: PBMCs. The receptor comes from a man in his late teens or twenties in good health and CMV-seronegative.

In nucleotides, the CDR3 is TGTTCCAGCAGCGAAAACAGGGGGGCAACCTACAATGAGCAGTTCTTC. Translation gives CSSSENRGATYNEQFF. This sequence joins TRBV7-9 and TRBJ2-1, with 8 bases aligning to TRBD1. Germline V gene lookup returns CDR1 SEHNR and CDR2 FQNEAQ (reference sequence). CDR3 length: 16 amino acids.